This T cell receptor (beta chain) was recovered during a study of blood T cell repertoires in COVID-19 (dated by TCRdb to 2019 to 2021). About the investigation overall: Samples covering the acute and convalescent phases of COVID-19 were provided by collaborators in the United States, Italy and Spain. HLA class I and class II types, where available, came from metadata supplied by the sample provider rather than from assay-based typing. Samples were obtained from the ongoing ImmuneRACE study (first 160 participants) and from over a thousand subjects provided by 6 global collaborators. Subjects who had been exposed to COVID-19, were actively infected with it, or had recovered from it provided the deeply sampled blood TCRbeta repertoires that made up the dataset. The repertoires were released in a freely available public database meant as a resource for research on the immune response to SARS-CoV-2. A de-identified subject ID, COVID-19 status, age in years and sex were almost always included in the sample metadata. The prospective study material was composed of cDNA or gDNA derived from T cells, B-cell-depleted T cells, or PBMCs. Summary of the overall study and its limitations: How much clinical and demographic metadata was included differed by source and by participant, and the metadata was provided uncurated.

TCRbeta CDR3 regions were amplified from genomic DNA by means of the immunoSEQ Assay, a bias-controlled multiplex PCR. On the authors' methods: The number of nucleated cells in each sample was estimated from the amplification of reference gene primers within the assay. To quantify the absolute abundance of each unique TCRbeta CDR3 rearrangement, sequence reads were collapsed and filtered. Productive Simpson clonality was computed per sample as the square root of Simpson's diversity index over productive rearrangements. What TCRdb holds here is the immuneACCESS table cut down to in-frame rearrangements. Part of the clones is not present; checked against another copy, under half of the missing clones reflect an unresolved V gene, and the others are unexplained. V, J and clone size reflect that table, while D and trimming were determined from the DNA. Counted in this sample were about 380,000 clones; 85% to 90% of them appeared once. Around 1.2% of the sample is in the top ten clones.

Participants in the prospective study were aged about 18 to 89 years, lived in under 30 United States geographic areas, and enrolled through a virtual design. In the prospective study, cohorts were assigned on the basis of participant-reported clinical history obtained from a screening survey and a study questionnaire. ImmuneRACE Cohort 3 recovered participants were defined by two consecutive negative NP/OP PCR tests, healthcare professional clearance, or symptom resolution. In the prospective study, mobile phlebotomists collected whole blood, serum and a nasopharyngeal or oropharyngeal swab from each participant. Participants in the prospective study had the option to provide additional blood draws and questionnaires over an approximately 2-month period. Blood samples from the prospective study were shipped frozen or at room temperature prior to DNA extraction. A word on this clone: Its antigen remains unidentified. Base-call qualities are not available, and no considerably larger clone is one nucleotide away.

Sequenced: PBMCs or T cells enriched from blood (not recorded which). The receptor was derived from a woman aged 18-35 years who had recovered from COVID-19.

The sequenced DNA is TGTGCCAGCAGCCACCTGGGACAGGGAGTGAACACTGAAGCTTTCTTT. The translation is CASSHLGQGVNTEAFF. This chain is built from TRBV14 and TRBJ1-1; a stretch of 9 junction bases matches TRBD1. The CDR3 numbers 16 residues from cysteine through phenylalanine. The kept DNA is CDR3 alone, 48 bases in frame from the first base. For CDR1 and CDR2, the germline V gene lists SGHDN and FVKESK. Unmatched junction bases come to 5, with V trimmed by 3 bases and J by 0 bases. With the portions outside the CDR3 filled from the reference TRBV14 and TRBJ1-1 genes, the complete variable region becomes EAGVTQFPSHSVIEKGQTVTLRCDPISGHDNLYWYRRVMGKEIKFLLHFVKESKQDESGMPNNRFLAERTGGTYSTLKVQPAELEDSGVYFCASSHLGQGVNTEAFFGQGTRLTVV.